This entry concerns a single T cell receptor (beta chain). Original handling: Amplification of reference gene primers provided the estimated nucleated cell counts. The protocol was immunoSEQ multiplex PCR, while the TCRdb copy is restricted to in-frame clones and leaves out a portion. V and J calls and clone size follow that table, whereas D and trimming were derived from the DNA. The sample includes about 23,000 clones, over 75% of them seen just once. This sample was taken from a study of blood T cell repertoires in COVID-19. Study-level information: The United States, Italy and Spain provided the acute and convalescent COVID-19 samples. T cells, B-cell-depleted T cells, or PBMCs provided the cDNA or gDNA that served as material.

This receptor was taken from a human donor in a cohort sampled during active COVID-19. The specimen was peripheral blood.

The chain's CDR3 is CASSERYEQYF. Written as DNA, the CDR3 is TGTGCCAGCAGTGAACGGTACGAGCAGTACTTC. The V call is TRBV2, the J call TRBJ2-7; D not certain. This CDR3 has 11 residues. Trimming took 2 bases from V and 4 from J, leaving 3 bases between them. Germline loops: CDR1 SNHLY, CDR2 FYNNEI.